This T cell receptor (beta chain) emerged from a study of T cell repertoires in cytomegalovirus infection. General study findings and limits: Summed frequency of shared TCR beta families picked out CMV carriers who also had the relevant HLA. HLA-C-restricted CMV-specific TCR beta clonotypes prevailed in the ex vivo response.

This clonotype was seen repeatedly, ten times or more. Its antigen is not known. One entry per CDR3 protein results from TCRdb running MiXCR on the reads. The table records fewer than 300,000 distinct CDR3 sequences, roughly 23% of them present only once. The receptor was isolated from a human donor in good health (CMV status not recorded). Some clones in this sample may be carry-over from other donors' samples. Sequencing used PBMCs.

CDR3 in DNA: TGTGCCAGCAGCGCTAGCGGGAGGCCAGATACGCAGTATTTT. It codes for CASSASGRPDTQYF. This chain joins TRBV7-2 and TRBJ2-3; 11 bases line up with TRBD2. V lost 5 bases and J lost 4; bases outside the gene matches: 2. CDR3 length equals 14 residues. CDR1 is SGHTA, CDR2 FQGNSA, per germline.